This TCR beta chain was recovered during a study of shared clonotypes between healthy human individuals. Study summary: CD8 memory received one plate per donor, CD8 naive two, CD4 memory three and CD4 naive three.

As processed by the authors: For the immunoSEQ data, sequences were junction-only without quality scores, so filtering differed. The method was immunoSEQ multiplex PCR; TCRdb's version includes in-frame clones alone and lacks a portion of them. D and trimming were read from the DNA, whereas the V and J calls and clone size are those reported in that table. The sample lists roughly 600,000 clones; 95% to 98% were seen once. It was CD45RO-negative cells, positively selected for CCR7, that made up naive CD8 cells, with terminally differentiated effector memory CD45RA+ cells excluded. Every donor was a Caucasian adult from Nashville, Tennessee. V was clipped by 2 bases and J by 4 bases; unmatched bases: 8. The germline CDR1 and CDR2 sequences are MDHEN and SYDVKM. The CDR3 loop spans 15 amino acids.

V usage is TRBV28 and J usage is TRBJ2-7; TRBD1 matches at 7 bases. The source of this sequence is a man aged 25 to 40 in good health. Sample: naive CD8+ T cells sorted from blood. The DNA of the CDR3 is TGTGCCAGCAGTTTACCGGACAGGAGGCCGTACGAGCAGTACTTC. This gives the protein CASSLPDRRPYEQYF.